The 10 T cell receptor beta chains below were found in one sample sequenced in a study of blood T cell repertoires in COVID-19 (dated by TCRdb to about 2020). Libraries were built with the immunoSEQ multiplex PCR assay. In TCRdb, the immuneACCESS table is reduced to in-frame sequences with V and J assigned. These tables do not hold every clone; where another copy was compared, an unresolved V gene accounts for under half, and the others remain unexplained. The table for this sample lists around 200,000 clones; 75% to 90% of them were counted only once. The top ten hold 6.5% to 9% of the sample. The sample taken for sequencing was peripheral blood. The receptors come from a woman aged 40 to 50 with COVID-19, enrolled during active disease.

CDR3 region: CASSPVGLAGGPYLLRHSLEQYF. For the CDR3, the DNA is TGTGCCAGCAGCCCCGTGGGACTAGCGGGAGGACCCTATCTGCTAAGACATTCTTTGGAGCAGTACTTC. This chain joins TRBV6-2 or TRBV6-3 and TRBJ2-7; 15 bases fit TRBD2. The germline gives CDR1 MNHEY, CDR2 SVGEGT. Trimming took 6 bases from V and 7 from J; bases not matched to a gene: 31. The CDR3 consists of 23 residues.

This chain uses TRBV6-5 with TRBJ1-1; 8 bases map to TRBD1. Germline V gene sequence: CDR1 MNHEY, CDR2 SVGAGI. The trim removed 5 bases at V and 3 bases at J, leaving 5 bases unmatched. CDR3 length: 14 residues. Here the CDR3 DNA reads TGTGCCAGCAGTCCTGGACAGGGCCACACTGAAGCTTTCTTT. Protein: CASSPGQGHTEAFF.

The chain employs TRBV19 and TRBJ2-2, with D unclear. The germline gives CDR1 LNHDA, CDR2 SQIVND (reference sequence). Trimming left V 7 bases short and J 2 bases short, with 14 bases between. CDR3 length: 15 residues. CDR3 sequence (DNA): TGTGCCAGTACCTCAGGTCCAGCCAACACCGGGGAGCTGTTTTTT. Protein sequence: CASTSGPANTGELFF.

The CDR3 DNA follows: TGTGCCAGCAGCGCCCGGCTAGGTTCCGGGGAGCTGTTTTTT. Protein sequence: CASSARLGSGELFF. The V and J genes are TRBV9 and TRBJ2-2; the D is unclear. Trimming removed 3 bases from V and 6 bases from J, with 12 bases in between. Germline V gene sequence: CDR1 SGDLS, CDR2 YYNGEE. This CDR3 comprises 14 residues.

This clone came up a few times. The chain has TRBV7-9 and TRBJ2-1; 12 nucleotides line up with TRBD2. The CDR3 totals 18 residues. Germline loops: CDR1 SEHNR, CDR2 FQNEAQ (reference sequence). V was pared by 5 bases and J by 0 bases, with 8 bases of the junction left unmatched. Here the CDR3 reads CASSPRRLAGDSYNEQFF. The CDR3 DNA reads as TGTGCCAGCAGCCCACGTAGACTAGCGGGGGACTCCTACAATGAGCAGTTCTTC.

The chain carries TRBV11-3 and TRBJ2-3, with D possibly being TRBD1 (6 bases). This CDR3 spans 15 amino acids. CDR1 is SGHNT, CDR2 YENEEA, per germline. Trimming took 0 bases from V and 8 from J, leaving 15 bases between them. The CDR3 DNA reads TGTGCCAGCAGCTTAGATGACCTCAGGGGCGGTACGCAGTATTTT. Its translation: CASSLDDLRGGTQYF.

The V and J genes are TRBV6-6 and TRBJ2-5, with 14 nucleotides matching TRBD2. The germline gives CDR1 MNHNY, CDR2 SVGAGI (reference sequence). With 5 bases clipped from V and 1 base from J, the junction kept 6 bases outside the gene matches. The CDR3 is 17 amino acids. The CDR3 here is CASSRGLAGASQETQYF. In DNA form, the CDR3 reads TGTGCCAGCAGTCGGGGACTAGCGGGGGCCTCCCAAGAGACCCAGTACTTC.

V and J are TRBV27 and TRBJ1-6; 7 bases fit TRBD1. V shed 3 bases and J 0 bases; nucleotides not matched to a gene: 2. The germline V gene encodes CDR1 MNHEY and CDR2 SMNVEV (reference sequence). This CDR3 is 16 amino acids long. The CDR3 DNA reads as TGTGCCAGCAGTTTGACAGGGAGCTCCTATAATTCACCCCTCCACTTT. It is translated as CASSLTGSSYNSPLHF.

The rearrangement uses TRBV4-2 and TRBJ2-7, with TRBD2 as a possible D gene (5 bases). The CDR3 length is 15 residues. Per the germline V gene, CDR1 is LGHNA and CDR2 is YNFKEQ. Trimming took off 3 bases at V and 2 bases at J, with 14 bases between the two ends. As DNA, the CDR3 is TGTGCCAGCAGCCAGGAAGCGGCACGAGCCTACGAGCAGTACTTC. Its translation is CASSQEAARAYEQYF.

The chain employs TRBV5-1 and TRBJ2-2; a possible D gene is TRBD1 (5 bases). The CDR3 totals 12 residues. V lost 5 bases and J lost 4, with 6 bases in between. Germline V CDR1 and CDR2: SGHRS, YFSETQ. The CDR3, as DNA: TGCGCCAGCAGACAGGCCACCGGGGAGCTGTTTTTT. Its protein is CASRQATGELFF.